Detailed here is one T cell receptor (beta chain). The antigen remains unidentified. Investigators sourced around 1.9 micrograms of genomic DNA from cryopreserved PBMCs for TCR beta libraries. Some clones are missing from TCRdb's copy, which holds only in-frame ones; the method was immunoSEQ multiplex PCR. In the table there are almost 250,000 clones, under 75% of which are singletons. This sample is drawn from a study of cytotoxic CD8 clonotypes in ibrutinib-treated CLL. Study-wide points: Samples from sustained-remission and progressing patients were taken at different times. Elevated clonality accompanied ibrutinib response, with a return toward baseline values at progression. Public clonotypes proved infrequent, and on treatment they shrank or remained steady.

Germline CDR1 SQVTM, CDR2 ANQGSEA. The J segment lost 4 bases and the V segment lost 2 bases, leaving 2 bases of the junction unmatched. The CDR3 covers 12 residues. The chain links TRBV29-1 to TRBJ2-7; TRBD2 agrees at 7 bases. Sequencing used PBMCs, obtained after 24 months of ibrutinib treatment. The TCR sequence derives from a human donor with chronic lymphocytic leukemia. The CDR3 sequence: CSVESGEYEQYF. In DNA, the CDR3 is TGCAGCGTTGAAAGCGGGGAGTACGAGCAGTACTTC.